This T cell receptor beta chain was captured in a study of T cell responses to AZD1222 COVID-19 vaccine. This clone appeared a few times. Its antigen is undetermined. Different DNA sequences within this sample yield the same CDR3. Study results and limitations: Scientists sampled the repertoires only once the peak T cell response had passed.

Method: immunoSEQ multiplex PCR; TCRdb's copy keeps in-frame clones and lacks some. Of over 70,000 clones listed, roughly 80% are singletons. The sample in question was peripheral blood, obtained 28 days after the second dose of the MenACWY control vaccine. The TCR originated in an adult who received the MenACWY meningococcal vaccine as a control.

CDR3 DNA: TGTGCCAGCTCCCCCGGGACCAACACCGGGGAGCTGTTTTTT. As protein: CASSPGTNTGELFF. V is TRBV18 and J is TRBJ2-2, with D tentatively TRBD1 or TRBD2 (5 bases each). The germline gives CDR1 KGHSH, CDR2 LQKENI. The V and J ends lost 6 bases and 2 bases respectively, with 10 bases between them. This CDR3 has 14 residues.